This T cell receptor beta chain was identified during a study of sequential checkpoint blockade in melanoma. Libraries were prepared by immunoSEQ multiplex PCR; TCRdb keeps only in-frame clonotypes and omits some of them. This table has roughly 11,000 clones, roughly 80% appearing once. This CDR3 spans 12 amino acids. Germline values: CDR1 SGHTA, CDR2 FQGNSA. V lost 1 base to trimming and J lost 8 bases, with 8 bases between them. Stated treatment: randomized to nivolumab then ipilimumab (arm A) or the reverse (arm B). PBMC sorting kept live CD3+CD8+ cells without CD19 or CD56. The chain joins TRBV7-2 to TRBJ1-1; D not resolved. The TCR originated in a human donor with melanoma. The sequencing here drew on CD8+ T cells sorted from blood (inferred from file names), taken from a patient given nivolumab and ipilimumab in sequence. DNA for the CDR3: TGTGCCAGCAGCTTAGTTGGGAGGGAAGCTTTCTTT. Encoded protein: CASSLVGREAFF.